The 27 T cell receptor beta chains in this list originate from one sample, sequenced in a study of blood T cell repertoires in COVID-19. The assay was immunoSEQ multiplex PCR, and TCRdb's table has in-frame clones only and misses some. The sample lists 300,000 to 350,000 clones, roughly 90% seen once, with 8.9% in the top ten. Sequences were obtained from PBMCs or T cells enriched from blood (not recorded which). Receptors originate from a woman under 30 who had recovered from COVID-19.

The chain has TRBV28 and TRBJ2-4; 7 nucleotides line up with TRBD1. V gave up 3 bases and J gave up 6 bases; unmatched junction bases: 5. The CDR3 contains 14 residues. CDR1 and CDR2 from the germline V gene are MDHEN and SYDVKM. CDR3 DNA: TGTGCCAGCAGTTTGAGGGGGCGCTCAAACATTCAGTACTTC. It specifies CASSLRGRSNIQYF.

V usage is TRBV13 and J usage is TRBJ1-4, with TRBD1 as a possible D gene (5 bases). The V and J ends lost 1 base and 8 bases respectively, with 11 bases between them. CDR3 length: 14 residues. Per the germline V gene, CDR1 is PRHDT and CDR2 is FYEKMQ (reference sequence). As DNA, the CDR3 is TGTGCCAGCAGCTTAGCAGGGATAGGGGAAAAACTGTTTTTT. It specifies CASSLAGIGEKLFF.

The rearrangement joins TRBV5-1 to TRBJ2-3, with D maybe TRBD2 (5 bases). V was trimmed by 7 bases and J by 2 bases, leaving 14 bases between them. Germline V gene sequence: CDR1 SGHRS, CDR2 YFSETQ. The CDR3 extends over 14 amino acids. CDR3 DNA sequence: TGCGCCAGCGGAGCGGAACCTAACACAGATACGCAGTATTTT. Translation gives CASGAEPNTDTQYF.

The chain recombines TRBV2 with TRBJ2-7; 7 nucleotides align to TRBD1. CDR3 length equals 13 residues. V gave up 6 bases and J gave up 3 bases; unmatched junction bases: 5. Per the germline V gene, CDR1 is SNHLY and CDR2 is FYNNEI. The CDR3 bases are TGTGCCAGCAGAACAGGGGCGATCTACGAGCAGTACTTC. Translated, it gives CASRTGAIYEQYF.

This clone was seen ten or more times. The CDR3 coding sequence is TGTGCCAGTACCGATAGGGCAGGGGGCCCAGGGGAGCAGTTCTTC. Translated: CASTDRAGGPGEQFF. The chain has TRBV19 and TRBJ2-1; 8 bases agree with TRBD1. The germline V gene has CDR1 LNHDA and CDR2 SQIVND (reference sequence). The CDR3 extends over 15 amino acids. V lost 7 bases, J lost 10 bases, and 15 bases stayed unmatched. Combining the CDR3 with reference TRBV19 and TRBJ2-1 gives the whole variable domain DGGITQSPKYLFRKEGQNVTLSCEQNLNHDAMYWYRQDPGQGLRLIYYSQIVNDFQKGDIAEGYSVSREKKESFPLTVTSAQKNPTAFYLCASTDRAGGPGEQFFGPGTRLTVL.

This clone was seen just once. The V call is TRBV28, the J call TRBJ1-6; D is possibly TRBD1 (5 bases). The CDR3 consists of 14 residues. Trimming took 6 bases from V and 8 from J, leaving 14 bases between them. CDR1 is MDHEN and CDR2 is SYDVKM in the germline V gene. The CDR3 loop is CASSLGGEDSPLHF. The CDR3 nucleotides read TGTGCCAGCAGCCTGGGGGGGGAGGATTCACCCCTCCACTTT.

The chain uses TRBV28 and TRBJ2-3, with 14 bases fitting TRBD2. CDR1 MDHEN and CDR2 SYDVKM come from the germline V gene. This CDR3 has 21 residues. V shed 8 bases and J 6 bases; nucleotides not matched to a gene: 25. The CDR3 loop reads CASQSGQGLAGAVGPSDTQYF. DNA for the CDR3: TGTGCCAGCCAGTCTGGTCAGGGACTAGCGGGAGCGGTCGGCCCATCGGATACGCAGTATTTT.

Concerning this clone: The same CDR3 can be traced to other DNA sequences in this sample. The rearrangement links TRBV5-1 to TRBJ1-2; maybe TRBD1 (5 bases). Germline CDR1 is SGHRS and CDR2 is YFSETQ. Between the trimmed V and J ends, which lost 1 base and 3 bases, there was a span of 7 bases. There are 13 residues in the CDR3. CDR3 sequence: CASSLQGDYGYTF. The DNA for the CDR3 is TGCGCCAGCAGCTTGCAGGGCGACTATGGCTACACCTTC.

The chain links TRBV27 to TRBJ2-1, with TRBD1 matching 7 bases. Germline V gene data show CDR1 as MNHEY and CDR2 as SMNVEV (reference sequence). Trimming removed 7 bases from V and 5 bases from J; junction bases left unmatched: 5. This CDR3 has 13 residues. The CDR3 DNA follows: TGTGCCAGCACGGGACAGACAAACAATGAGCAGTTCTTC. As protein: CASTGQTNNEQFF.

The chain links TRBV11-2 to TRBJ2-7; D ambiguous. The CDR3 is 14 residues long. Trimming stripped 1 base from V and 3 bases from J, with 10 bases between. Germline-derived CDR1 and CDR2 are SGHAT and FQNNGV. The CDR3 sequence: CASSLVPQNYEQYF. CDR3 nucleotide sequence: TGTGCCAGCAGCTTAGTTCCGCAGAACTACGAGCAGTACTTC. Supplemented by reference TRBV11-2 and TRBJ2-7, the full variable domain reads EAGVAQSPRYKIIEKRQSVAFWCNPISGHATLYWYQQILGQGPKLLIQFQNNGVVDDSQLPKDRFSAERLKGVDSTLKIQPAKLEDSAVYLCASSLVPQNYEQYFGPGTRLTVT.

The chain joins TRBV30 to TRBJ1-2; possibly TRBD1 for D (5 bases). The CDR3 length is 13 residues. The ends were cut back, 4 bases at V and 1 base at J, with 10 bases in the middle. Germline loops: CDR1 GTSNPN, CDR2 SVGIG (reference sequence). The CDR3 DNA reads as TGTGCCTGGAAGCAGACAGTTAACTATGGCTACACCTTC. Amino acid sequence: CAWKQTVNYGYTF.

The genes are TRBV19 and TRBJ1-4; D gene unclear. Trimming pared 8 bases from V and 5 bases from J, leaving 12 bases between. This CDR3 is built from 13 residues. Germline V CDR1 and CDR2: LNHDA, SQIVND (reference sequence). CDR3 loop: CASGPQKNEKLFF. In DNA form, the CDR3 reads TGTGCCAGTGGTCCCCAGAAGAATGAAAAACTGTTTTTT.

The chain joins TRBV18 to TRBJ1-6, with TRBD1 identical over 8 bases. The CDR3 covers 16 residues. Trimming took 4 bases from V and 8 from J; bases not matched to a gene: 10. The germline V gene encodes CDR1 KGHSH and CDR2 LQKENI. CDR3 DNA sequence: TGTGCCAGCTCACTGCAAACCGGGACAGGATATTCACCCCTCCACTTT. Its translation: CASSLQTGTGYSPLHF.

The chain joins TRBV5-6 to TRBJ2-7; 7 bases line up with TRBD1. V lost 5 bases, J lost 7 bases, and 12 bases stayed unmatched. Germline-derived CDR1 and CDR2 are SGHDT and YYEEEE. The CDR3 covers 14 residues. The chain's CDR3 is CASRAGQALGEQYF. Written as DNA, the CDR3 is TGTGCCAGCAGGGCTGGACAGGCCCTGGGGGAGCAGTACTTC.

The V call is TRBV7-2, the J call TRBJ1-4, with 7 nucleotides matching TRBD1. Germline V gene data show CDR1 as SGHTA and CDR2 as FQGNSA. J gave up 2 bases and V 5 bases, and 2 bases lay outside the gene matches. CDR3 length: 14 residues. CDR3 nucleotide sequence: TGTGCCAGCAGCCCGACAGGGACTAATGAAAAACTGTTTTTT. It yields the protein CASSPTGTNEKLFF.

The CDR3 bases are TGTGCCAGTAGTATTGTCCAGGGAATCAATCAGCCCCAGCATTTT. This translates into CASSIVQGINQPQHF. V gene TRBV19 combines with J gene TRBJ1-5, with D possibly matching TRBD1 (5 bases). The CDR3 spans 15 residues. Germline assignment: CDR1 LNHDA and CDR2 SQIVND (reference sequence). V lost 3 bases and J 3 bases, leaving 12 bases between the germline ends.

CDR3 residues: CATSTGFRYEQYF. Written as DNA, the CDR3 is TGTGCCACCAGCACAGGGTTCAGGTACGAGCAGTACTTC. This chain connects TRBV15 to TRBJ2-7, with D tentatively TRBD1 (5 bases). CDR1 LNHNV and CDR2 YYDKDF come from the germline V gene (reference sequence). The CDR3 runs 13 residues. V lost 4 bases and J 4 bases, leaving 11 bases between the germline ends. Based on the CDR3 plus reference TRBV15 and TRBJ2-7, the full variable domain is DAMVIQNPRYQVTQFGKPVTLSCSQTLNHNVMYWYQQKSSQAPKLLFHYYDKDFNNEADTPDNFQSRRPNTSFCFLDIRSPGLGDTAMYLCATSTGFRYEQYFGPGTRLTVT.

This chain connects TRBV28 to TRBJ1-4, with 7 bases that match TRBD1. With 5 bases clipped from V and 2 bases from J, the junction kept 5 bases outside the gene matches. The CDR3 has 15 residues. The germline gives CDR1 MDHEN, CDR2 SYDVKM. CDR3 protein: CASSTRQGTNEKLFF. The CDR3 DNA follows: TGTGCCAGCAGTACACGACAGGGCACTAATGAAAAACTGTTTTTT. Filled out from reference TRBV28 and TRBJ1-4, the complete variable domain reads DVKVTQSSRYLVKRTGEKVFLECVQDMDHENMFWYRQDPGLGLRLIYFSYDVKMKEKGDIPEGYSVSREKKERFSLILESASTNQTSMYLCASSTRQGTNEKLFFGSGTQLSVL.

The CDR3 reads CAWSVWQGRTEAFF. The CDR3 DNA follows: TGTGCCTGGAGTGTATGGCAGGGTCGCACTGAAGCTTTCTTT. The chain has TRBV30 and TRBJ1-1; perhaps TRBD1 as D (5 bases). Germline loops: CDR1 GTSNPN, CDR2 SVGIG (reference sequence). The V and J ends lost 0 bases and 4 bases respectively, with 12 bases between them. The CDR3 extends over 14 amino acids.

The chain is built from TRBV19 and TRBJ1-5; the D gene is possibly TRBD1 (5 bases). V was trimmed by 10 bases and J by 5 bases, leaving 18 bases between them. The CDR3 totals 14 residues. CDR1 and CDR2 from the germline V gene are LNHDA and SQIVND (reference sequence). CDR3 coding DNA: TGTGCCACAAGGGTCAGGGTTGCGGATCAGCCCCAGCATTTT. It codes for CATRVRVADQPQHF.

DNA for the CDR3: TGCAGTGCTAGTAGTGTAGGGGGAGATAGCAATCAGCCCCAGCATTTT. Protein: CSASSVGGDSNQPQHF. The V gene is TRBV20-1, the J gene TRBJ1-5, with D possibly being TRBD1 (6 bases). V lost 3 bases, J lost 0 bases, and 15 bases lay in between. In germline, CDR1 is DFQATT, CDR2 SNEGSKA (reference sequence). The CDR3 is 16 residues long.

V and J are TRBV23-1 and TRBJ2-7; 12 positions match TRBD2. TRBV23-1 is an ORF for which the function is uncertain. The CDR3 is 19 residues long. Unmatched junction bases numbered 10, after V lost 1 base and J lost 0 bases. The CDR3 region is CASSQLGLAGGLYSYEQYF. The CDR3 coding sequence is TGCGCCAGCAGTCAATTGGGGCTAGCGGGAGGGCTTTACTCCTACGAGCAGTACTTC.

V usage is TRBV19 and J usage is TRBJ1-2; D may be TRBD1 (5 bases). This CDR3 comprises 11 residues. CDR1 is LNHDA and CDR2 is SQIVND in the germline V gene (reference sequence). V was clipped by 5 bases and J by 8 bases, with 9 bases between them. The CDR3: CASSQGGGYTF. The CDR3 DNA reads TGTGCCAGTAGTCAGGGAGGAGGCTACACCTTC.

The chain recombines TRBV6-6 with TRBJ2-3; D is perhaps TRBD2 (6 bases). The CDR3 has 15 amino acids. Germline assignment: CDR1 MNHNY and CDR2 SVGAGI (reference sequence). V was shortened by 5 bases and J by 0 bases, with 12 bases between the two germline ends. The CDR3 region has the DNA TGTGCCAGCAGTACCCCGGGACTTAGCACAGATACGCAGTATTTT. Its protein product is CASSTPGLSTDTQYF.

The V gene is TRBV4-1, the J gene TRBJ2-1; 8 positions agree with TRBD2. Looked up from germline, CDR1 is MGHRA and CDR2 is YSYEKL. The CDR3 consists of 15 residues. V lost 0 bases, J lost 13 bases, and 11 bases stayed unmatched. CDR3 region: CASSQEGAGEIPQFF. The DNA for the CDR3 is TGCGCCAGCAGCCAAGAAGGAGCGGGGGAGATCCCCCAGTTCTTC.

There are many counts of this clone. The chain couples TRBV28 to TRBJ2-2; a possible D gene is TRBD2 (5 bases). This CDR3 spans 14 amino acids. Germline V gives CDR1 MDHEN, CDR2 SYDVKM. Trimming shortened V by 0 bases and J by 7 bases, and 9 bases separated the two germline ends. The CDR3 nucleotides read TGTGCCAGCAGTTTATGGCTAGCAGGCGGGGAGCTGTTTTTT. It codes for CASSLWLAGGELFF.

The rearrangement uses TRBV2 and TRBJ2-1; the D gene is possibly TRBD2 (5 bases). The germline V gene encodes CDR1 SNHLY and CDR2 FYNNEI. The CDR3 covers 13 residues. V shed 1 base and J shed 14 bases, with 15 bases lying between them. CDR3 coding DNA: TGTGCCAGCAGTGAAGAGGGCCGGGCCGGGAAGTTCTTC. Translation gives CASSEEGRAGKFF.